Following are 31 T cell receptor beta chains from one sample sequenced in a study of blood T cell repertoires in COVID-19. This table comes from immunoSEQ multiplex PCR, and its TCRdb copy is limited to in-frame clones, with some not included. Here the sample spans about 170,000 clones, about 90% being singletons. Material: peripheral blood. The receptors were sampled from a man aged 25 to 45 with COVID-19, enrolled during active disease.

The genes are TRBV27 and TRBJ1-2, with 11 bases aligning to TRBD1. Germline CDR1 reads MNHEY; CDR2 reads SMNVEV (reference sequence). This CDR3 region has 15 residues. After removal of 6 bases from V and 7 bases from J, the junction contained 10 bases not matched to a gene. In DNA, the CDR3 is TGTGCCAGCAGGCCCCCAGGGACAGGGGGTTTTGGCTACACCTTC. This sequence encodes CASRPPGTGGFGYTF.

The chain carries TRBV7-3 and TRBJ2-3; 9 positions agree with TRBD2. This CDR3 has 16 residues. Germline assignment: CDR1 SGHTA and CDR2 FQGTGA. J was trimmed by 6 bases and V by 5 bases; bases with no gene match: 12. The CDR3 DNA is TGTGCCAGCAGCCGTCATAGCGGGGGTCCCAGTGATACGCAGTATTTT. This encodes CASSRHSGGPSDTQYF.

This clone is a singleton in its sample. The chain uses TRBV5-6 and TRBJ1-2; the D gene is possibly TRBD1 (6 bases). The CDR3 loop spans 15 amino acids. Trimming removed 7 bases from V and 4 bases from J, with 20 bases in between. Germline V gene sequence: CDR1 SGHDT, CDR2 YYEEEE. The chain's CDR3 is CASRSFSRGTYGYTF. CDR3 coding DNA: TGTGCCAGCCGCTCCTTTTCTAGGGGGACCTATGGCTACACCTTC.

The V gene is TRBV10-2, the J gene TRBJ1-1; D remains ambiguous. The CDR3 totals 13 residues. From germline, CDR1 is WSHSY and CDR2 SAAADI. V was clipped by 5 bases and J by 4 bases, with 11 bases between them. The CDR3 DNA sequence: TGCGCCAGCAGTCCTTTAGATAGCACTGAAGCTTTCTTT. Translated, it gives CASSPLDSTEAFF.

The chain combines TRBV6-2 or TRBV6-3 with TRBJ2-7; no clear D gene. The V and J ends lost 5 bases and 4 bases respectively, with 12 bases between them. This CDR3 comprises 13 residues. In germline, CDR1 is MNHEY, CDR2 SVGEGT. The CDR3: CASSDILKYEQYF. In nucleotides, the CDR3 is TGTGCCAGCAGTGACATACTCAAGTACGAGCAGTACTTC.

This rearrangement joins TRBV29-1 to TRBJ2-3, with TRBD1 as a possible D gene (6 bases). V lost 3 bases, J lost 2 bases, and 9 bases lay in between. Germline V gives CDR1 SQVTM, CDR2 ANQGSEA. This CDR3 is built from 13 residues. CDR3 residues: CSVDPGHTDTQYF. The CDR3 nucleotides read TGCAGCGTTGACCCGGGACACACAGATACGCAGTATTTT.

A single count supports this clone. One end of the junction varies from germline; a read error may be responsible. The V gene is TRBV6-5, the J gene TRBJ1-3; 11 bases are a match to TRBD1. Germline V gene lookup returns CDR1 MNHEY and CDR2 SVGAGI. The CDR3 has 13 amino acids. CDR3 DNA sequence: TGCGCACATCGGACAGGGGGCGTGAACACCATATATTTT. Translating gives CAHRTGGVNTIYF.

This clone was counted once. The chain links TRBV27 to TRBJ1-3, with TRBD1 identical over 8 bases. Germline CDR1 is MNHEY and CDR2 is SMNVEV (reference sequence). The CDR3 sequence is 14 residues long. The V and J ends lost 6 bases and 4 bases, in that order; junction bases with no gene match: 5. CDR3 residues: CASSPGTGGNTIYF. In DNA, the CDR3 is TGTGCCAGCAGCCCTGGGACAGGAGGAAACACCATATATTTT.

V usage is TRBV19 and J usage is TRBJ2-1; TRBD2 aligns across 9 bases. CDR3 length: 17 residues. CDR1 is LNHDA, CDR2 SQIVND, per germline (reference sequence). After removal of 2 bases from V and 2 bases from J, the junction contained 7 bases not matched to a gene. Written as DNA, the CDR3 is TGTGCCAGTAGTATAATGGCTAGCGGGGACCCCTACAATGAGCAGTTCTTC. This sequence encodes CASSIMASGDPYNEQFF. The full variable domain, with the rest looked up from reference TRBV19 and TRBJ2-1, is DGGITQSPKYLFRKEGQNVTLSCEQNLNHDAMYWYRQDPGQGLRLIYYSQIVNDFQKGDIAEGYSVSREKKESFPLTVTSAQKNPTAFYLCASSIMASGDPYNEQFFGPGTRLTVL.

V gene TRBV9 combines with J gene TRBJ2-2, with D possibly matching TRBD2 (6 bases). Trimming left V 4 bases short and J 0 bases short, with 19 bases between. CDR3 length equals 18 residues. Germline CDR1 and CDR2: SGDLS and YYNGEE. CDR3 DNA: TGTGCCAGCAGCTCTCCGAGAGGGGCGGGATCGAACACCGGGGAGCTGTTTTTT. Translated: CASSSPRGAGSNTGELFF.

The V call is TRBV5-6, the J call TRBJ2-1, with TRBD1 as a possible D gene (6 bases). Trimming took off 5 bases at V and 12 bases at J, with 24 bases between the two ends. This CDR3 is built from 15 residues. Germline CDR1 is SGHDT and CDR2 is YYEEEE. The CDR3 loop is CASRPRTALGDGQFF. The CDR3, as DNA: TGTGCCAGCAGGCCCAGGACAGCCCTTGGAGATGGGCAGTTCTTC.

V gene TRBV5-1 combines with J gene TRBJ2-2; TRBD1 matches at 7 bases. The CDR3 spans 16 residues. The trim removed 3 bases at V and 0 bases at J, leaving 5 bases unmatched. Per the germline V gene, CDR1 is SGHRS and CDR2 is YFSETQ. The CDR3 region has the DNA TGCGCCAGCAGCTGGTTGGGACAGACGAACACCGGGGAGCTGTTTTTT. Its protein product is CASSWLGQTNTGELFF.

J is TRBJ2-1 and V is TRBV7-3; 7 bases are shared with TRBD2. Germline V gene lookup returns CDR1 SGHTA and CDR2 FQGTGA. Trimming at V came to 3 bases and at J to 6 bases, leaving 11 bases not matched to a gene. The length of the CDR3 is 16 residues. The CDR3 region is CASSLASGVTANEQFF. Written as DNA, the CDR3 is TGTGCCAGCAGCTTGGCCAGCGGGGTGACAGCCAATGAGCAGTTCTTC.

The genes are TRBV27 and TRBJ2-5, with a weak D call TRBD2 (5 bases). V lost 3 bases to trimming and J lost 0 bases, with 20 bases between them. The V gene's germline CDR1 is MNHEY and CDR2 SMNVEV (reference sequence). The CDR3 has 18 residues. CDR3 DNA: TGTGCCAGCAGTTTCGCCGGGCGAGGAGGAAAGTACCAAGAGACCCAGTACTTC. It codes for CASSFAGRGGKYQETQYF.

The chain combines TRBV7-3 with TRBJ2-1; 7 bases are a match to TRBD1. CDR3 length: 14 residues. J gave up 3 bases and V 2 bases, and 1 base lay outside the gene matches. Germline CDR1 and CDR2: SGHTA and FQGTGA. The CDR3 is CASSLGQVYNEQFF. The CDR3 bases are TGTGCCAGCAGCTTAGGACAGGTCTACAATGAGCAGTTCTTC.

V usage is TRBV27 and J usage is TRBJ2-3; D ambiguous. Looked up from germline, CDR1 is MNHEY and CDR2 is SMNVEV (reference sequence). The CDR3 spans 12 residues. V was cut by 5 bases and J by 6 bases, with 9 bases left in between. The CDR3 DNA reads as TGTGCCAGCAGTCCCGAGACTGATACGCAGTATTTT. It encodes CASSPETDTQYF.

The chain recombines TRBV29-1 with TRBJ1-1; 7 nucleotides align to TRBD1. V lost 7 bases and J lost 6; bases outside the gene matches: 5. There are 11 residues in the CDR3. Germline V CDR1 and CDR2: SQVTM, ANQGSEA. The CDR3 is CSGQGSSEAFF. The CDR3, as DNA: TGCAGCGGACAGGGATCCTCTGAAGCTTTCTTT. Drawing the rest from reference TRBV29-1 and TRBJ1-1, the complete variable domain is SAVISQKPSRDICQRGTSLTIQCQVDSQVTMMFWYRQQPGQSLTLIATANQGSEATYESGFVIDKFPISRPNLTFSTLTVSNMSPEDSSIYLCSGQGSSEAFFGQGTRLTVV.

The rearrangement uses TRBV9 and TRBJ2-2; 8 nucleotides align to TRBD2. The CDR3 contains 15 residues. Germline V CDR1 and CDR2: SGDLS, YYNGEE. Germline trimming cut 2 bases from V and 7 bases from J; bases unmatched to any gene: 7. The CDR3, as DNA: TGTGCCAGCAGCGTGTACGGGGGGGCTGGCGGGGAGCTGTTTTTT. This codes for CASSVYGGAGGELFF. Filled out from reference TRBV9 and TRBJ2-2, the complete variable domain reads DSGVTQTPKHLITATGQRVTLRCSPRSGDLSVYWYQQSLDQGLQFLIQYYNGEERAKGNILERFSAQQFPDLHSELNLSSLELGDSALYFCASSVYGGAGGELFFGEGSRLTVL.

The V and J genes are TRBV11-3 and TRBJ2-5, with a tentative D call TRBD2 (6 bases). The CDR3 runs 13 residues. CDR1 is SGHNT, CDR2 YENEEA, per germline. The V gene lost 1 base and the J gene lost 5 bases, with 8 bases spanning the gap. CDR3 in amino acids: CASSLGGGETQYF. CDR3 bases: TGTGCCAGCAGCTTAGGGGGAGGTGAGACCCAGTACTTC.

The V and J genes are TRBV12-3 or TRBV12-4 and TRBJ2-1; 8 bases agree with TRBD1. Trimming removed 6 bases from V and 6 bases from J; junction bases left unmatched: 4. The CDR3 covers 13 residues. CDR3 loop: CASSPDRVNEQFF. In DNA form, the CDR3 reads TGTGCCAGCAGCCCGGACAGGGTCAATGAGCAGTTCTTC.

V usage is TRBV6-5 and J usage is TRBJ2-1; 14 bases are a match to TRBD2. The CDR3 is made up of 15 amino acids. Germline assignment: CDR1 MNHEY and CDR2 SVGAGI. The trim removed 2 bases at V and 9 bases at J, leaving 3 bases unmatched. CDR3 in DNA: TGTGCCAGCAGTTACGGACTAGCGGGAGGTGGTGAGCAGTTCTTC. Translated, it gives CASSYGLAGGGEQFF.

Written as DNA, the CDR3 is TGTGCCAGCAGCCAAGGAAGCCTGGGGGGGCTAGGGACTGAAGCTTTCTTT. Its protein product is CASSQGSLGGLGTEAFF. The V and J genes are TRBV4-2 and TRBJ1-1; perhaps TRBD1 as D (6 bases). The germline V gene has CDR1 LGHNA and CDR2 YNFKEQ. The V gene lost 1 base and the J gene lost 5 bases, with 20 bases spanning the gap. The CDR3 sequence is 17 residues long.

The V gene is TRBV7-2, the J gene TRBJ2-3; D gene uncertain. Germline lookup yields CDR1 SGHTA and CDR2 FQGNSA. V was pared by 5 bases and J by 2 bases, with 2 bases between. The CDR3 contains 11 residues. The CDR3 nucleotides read TGTGCCAGCAGCCACACAGATACGCAGTATTTT. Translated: CASSHTDTQYF.

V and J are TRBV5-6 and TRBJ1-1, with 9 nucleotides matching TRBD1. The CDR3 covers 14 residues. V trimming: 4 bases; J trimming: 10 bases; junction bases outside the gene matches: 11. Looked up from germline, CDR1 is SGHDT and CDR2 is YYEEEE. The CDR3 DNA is TGTGCCAGCAGCGTGGGACAGGGCAAGTTAGGAGCTTTCTTT. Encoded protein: CASSVGQGKLGAFF.

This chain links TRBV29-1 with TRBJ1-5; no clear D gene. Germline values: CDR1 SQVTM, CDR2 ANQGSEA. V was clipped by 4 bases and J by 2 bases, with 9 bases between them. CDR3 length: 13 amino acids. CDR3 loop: CSVALEGNQPQHF. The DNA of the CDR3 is TGCAGCGTTGCTCTGGAGGGCAATCAGCCCCAGCATTTT.

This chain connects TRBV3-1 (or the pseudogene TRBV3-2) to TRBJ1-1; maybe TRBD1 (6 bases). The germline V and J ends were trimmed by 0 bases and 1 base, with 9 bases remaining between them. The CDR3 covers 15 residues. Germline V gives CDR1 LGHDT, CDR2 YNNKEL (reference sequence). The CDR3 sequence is CASSQDRGGNTEAFF. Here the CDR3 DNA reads TGTGCCAGCAGCCAAGATAGGGGGGGGAACACTGAAGCTTTCTTT.

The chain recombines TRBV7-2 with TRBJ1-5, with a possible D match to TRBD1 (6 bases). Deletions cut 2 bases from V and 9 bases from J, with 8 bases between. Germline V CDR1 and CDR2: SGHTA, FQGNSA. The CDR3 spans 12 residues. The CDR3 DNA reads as TGTGCCAGCAGCTTAATCAGGGGGCCCCAGCATTTT. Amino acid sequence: CASSLIRGPQHF.

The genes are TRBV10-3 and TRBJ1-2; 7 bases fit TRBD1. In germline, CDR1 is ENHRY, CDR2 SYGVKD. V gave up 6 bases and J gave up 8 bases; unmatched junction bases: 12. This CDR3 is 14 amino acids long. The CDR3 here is CAIRFDRDEWGYTF. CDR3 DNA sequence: TGTGCCATCAGGTTTGACAGGGATGAATGGGGCTACACCTTC.

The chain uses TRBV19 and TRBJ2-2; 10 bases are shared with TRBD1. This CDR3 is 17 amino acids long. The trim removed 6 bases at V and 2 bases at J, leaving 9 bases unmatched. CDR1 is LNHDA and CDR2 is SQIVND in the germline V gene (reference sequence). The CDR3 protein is CASRSGTGVPNTGELFF. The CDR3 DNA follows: TGTGCCAGTAGATCCGGGACAGGGGTTCCAAACACCGGGGAGCTGTTTTTT.

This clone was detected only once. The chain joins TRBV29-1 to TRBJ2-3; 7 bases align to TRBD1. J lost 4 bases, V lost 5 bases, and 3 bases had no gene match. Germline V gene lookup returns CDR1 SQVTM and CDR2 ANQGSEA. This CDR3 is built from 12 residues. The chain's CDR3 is CSVNRGADTQYF. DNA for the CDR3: TGCAGCGTTAACAGGGGCGCAGATACGCAGTATTTT.

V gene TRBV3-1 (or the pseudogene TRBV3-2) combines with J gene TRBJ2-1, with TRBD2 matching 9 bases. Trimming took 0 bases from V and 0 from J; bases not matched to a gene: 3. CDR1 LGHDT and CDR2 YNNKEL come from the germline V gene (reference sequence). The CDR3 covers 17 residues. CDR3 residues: CASSQDLSGSSYNEQFF. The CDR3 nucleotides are TGTGCCAGCAGCCAAGATCTTAGCGGGAGCTCCTACAATGAGCAGTTCTTC.